Detailed here is one T cell receptor (beta chain). It has no known antigen specificity. Base qualities are not provided; no much larger clone lies one nucleotide away. These data originate in a study of control samples from healthy donors and cancer patients (TCRdb year 2020). The library was made by the immunoSEQ multiplex PCR assay. In its TCRdb copy, this immuneACCESS table keeps in-frame sequences only and misses some clones. Where compared with another copy, unresolved V genes explain less than half of these, and the others have no known cause. The sample table records 120,000 to 150,000 clones; more than 85% of these occur just once. The leading ten clones occupy roughly 3.2% of the sample. Its CDR3 holds 12 amino acids, cysteine through phenylalanine. The CDR3 DNA has 36 bases and is translated from base 1. Ends trimmed: V by 2 bases, J by 8 bases; bases unmatched to a gene: 3.

The origin of this receptor is a young man in good health. Rearrangement joined TRBV12-3 or TRBV12-4 to TRBJ2-7; TRBD2 fits 7 bases in the junction. Sequencing was carried out using blood. The CDR3 in this case is CASSLPGGKQYF. The base sequence is TGTGCCAGCAGTTTACCGGGGGGAAAGCAGTACTTC.